A selection of T cell receptor beta chains follows, all from one sample in a study of vaccination effects on CD4 cells after COVID-19. For these TCRs, the target antigens are not known. Profiling relied on immunoSEQ multiplex PCR, and the TCRdb table lists in-frame clones only, not all of them. The sample shows about 61,000 clones, about four fifths of them seen only once. Here the sequenced sample was CD4+ T cells from PBMCs cultured with HCoV-229E spike peptides, taken before COVID-19 vaccination. The receptors here all came from a human donor who received a COVID-19 vaccine. Both conserved end residues are part of each CDR3. A D gene is named only where the DNA matches it firmly. Clone size is not always given. Where it is, it says once, few, many or a class for expanded clones.

d_call	v_call	clone_size	j_call	cdr3_nt	cdr3_aa
.	TRBV6-6	.	TRBJ1-5	TGTGCCAGCAGTTATGATAGGGCCCAGAGGACCCAGCATTTT	CASSYDRAQRTQHF
.	TRBV5-8	.	TRBJ1-5	TGTGCCAGCAGCTTGGCATCCCACGGGAATCAGCCCCAGCATTTT	CASSLASHGNQPQHF
.	TRBV15	few	TRBJ1-1	TGTGCCACCAGCAGAGTAATCCAGGCCGAAGCTTTCTTT	CATSRVIQAEAFF
.	TRBV28	few	TRBJ1-2	TGTGCCAGCAGGGGGACGGGGGTTAGGAAATATGGCTACACCTTC	CASRGTGVRKYGYTF
.	TRBV11-3	.	TRBJ2-1	TGTGCCAGCAGCTTAGACAGGACTCCTCTCAATGAGCAGTTCTTC	CASSLDRTPLNEQFF
.	TRBV7-9	few	TRBJ1-6	TGTGCCAGCAGCTTAGGGGTTAGTTCACCCCTCCACTTT	CASSLGVSSPLHF
.	TRBV19	.	TRBJ1-6	TGTGCCAGTAGTCCCTCTCAGGAGCGGCGTAATTCACCCCTCCACTTT	CASSPSQERRNSPLHF
TRBD1	TRBV11-2	once	TRBJ1-2	TGTGCCAGCGAACCGGGACAGGGTCTCTATGGCTACACCTTC	CASEPGQGLYGYTF
TRBD2	TRBV5-1	once	TRBJ2-5	TGCGCCAGCAGCCCGGGACTAGCCCCAGAGACCCAGTACTTC	CASSPGLAPETQYF
.	TRBV10-1	.	TRBJ2-2	TGCGCCAGCAGTGAGCCAGGTTCCGGGGAGCTGTTTTTT	CASSEPGSGELFF
.	TRBV4-1	.	TRBJ2-2	TGCGCCAGACCCCTCGAGACAGGAGGCACCGGGGAGCTGTTTTTT	CARPLETGGTGELFF
TRBD1	TRBV19	.	TRBJ2-1	TGTGCCAGTAGTATACCCAGGGGGTTCAGGGCTGAGCAGTTCTTC	CASSIPRGFRAEQFF
.	TRBV18	.	TRBJ1-3	TGTGCCAGCTCAACGAACAGGGTCTCGGGAAGCTCTGGAAACACCATATATTTT	CASSTNRVSGSSGNTIYF
.	TRBV7-9	.	TRBJ1-1	TGTGCCAGCAGCGCCCAGGGCACGAACACTGAAGCTTTCTTT	CASSAQGTNTEAFF
TRBD2	TRBV5-1	.	TRBJ2-1	TGCGCCAGCACCGGACTAGCGGGGGCCTACAATGAGCAGTTCTTC	CASTGLAGAYNEQFF
.	TRBV10-2	.	TRBJ1-5	TGCGCCAGCAGTGAGGGAGGTAATCAGCCCCAGCATTTT	CASSEGGNQPQHF
.	TRBV11-2	.	TRBJ2-3	TGTGCCAGCAGCTCGGACGGACTCCGGGCGGCAGATACGCAGTATTTT	CASSSDGLRAADTQYF
.	TRBV30	once	TRBJ2-2	TGTGCCTGGAGTGAACAGGGTCCAAGCACCGGGGAGCTGTTTTTT	CAWSEQGPSTGELFF
.	TRBV2	large	TRBJ1-6	TGTGCCAGCAATATGGACAGCCAATTCAATTCACCCCTCCACTTT	CASNMDSQFNSPLHF
.	TRBV6-5	few	TRBJ1-5	TGTGCCAGCAGATCGGGGGATCAGCCCCAGCATTTT	CASRSGDQPQHF
.	TRBV4-1	.	TRBJ2-5	TGCGCCAGCAGCCAAGACCTAGCAGAGACCCAGTACTTC	CASSQDLAETQYF
.	TRBV15	once	TRBJ2-1	TGTGCCACCAGCGCCGGAGACAATGAGCAGTTCTTC	CATSAGDNEQFF
TRBD1	TRBV2	.	TRBJ2-5	TGTGCCAGCAGTGGGTGGGGCAGGGGGGAGACCCAGTACTTC	CASSGWGRGETQYF
.	TRBV18	.	TRBJ2-1	TGTGCCAGCTCACCAGGCCCCATGCCCAACAATGAGCAGTTCTTC	CASSPGPMPNNEQFF
.	TRBV6-2/TRBV6-3	.	TRBJ1-3	TGTGCCAGCAGCGATCAGGGGCCGCTGCAAAACACCATATATTTT	CASSDQGPLQNTIYF
.	TRBV6-5	.	TRBJ1-5	TGTGCCAGCAGGGATTGGGCTCAGCCCCAGCATTTT	CASRDWAQPQHF
.	TRBV6-5	.	TRBJ2-1	TGTGCCAGCAGTCGGACACCGATCTCCAATGAGCAGTTCTTC	CASSRTPISNEQFF
TRBD1	TRBV6-2/TRBV6-3	few	TRBJ1-4	TGTGCCAGCAGTAACCCCGGGACAGGGGGAGAAAAACTGTTTTTT	CASSNPGTGGEKLFF
.	TRBV19	once	TRBJ1-6	TGTGCCAGTAGTATTTACGCAGATTCACCCCTCCACTTT	CASSIYADSPLHF
.	TRBV6-5	.	TRBJ2-5	TGTGCCAGCAGCCCCCTGGATTGGGAGACCCAGTACTTC	CASSPLDWETQYF
.	TRBV2	.	TRBJ1-5	TGTGCCAGCCTTACTACAGATAGCAATCAGCCCCAGCATTTT	CASLTTDSNQPQHF
TRBD1	TRBV12-5	.	TRBJ1-1	TGTGCTAGTGGTTTGGGACCGGGACAGATAGCTTTCTTT	CASGLGPGQIAFF
.	TRBV24-1	.	TRBJ2-3	TGTGCCACCTCAAATGCTGGGTTAGCAGATACGCAGTATTTT	CATSNAGLADTQYF
.	TRBV6-1	.	TRBJ2-4	TGTGCCAGCAGTGGGTCCTTGTTAGAGGGCAAAAACATTCAGTACTTC	CASSGSLLEGKNIQYF
.	TRBV2	once	TRBJ2-3	TGTGCCAGCAGAGATAGTCCTACTAGCACAGATACGCAGTATTTT	CASRDSPTSTDTQYF
.	TRBV14	.	TRBJ2-2	TGTGCCAGAAACTCACGGGGGGAGCTGTTTTTT	CARNSRGELFF
.	TRBV9	.	TRBJ2-3	TGTGCCAGCAGCGTAGGAGTGGAAGATACGCAGTATTTT	CASSVGVEDTQYF
.	TRBV2	.	TRBJ2-3	TGTGCCAGCAGCGAGGGATTCCCGGCGCAGTATTTT	CASSEGFPAQYF
.	TRBV4-3	.	TRBJ1-4	TGCGCCAGCAGTCCCAACCCTGGCGGGGCGCGTGAAAAACTGTTTTTT	CASSPNPGGAREKLFF
.	TRBV2	.	TRBJ1-6	TGTGCCAGCAGCACGGGTTATAATTCACCCCTCCACTTT	CASSTGYNSPLHF
.	TRBV19	.	TRBJ1-1	TGTGCCAGTAGGGTGGGAGGTGGGAACACTGAAGCTTTCTTT	CASRVGGGNTEAFF
.	TRBV3-1/TRBV3-2	.	TRBJ2-3	TGTGCCAGCAGCCAAGATCTCGTCGGTACGCAGTATTTT	CASSQDLVGTQYF
.	TRBV12-5	.	TRBJ1-5	TGTGCTAGTGGTTTGGGCCACGACAGGTTTAGCAATCAGCCCCAGCATTTT	CASGLGHDRFSNQPQHF
TRBD2	TRBV5-4	.	TRBJ2-3	TGTGCCAGCAGCAAACTAGCGGGGGGTGGGGCAGATACGCAGTATTTT	CASSKLAGGGADTQYF
.	TRBV5-1	once	TRBJ2-3	TGCGCCAGCAGCTTAGGGAGCCATACGCAGTATTTT	CASSLGSHTQYF
.	TRBV21-1	once	TRBJ2-2	TGTGCCAGCAGCTCCCCCGGGACAGGAATCACCGGGGAGCTGTTTTTT	CASSSPGTGITGELFF